This T cell receptor beta chain was captured by sequencing in a study of vaccination effects on CD4 cells after COVID-19. This clone was seen once. Its antigen is unknown. Study-wide points: Infection-derived and vaccine-derived clones contracted markedly late after vaccination.

Within the ViraFEST assay, antigen-specific CD4+ T cells underwent expansion with viral peptide pools prior to sequencing. Once cultured for nine to ten days, the cells underwent separation to obtain CD4+ T cells. Participants completed two doses of the BNT162b2 or mRNA-1273 vaccine. This table comes from immunoSEQ multiplex PCR, and its TCRdb copy is limited to in-frame clones, with some not included. The table shows roughly 24,000 clones, with about three quarters occurring only once. The germline V gene has CDR1 SGHRS and CDR2 YFSETQ. The CDR3 length is 15 residues. V was shortened by 0 bases and J by 2 bases, with 11 bases between the two germline ends.

V usage is TRBV5-1 and J usage is TRBJ1-1; possible D gene TRBD1, 6 bases. The TCR originated in a human donor who received a COVID-19 vaccine. The material was CD4+ T cells from PBMCs cultured with HCoV-NL63 spike peptides, obtained after COVID-19 vaccination. The CDR3 coding sequence is TGCGCCAGCAGCTTGGAGGGGACAAGAAACACTGAAGCTTTCTTT. Protein: CASSLEGTRNTEAFF.